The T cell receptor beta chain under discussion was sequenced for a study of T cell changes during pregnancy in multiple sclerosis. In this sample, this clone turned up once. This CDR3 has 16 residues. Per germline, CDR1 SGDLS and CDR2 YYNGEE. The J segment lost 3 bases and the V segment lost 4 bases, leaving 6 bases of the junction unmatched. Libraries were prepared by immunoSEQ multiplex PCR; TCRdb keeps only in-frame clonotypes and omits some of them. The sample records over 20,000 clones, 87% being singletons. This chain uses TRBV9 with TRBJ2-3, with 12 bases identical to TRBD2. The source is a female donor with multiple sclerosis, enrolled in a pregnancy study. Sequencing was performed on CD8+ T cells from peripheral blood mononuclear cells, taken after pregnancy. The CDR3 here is CASSPSGRGITDTQYF. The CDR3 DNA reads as TGTGCCAGCAGCCCTAGCGGGAGGGGTATTACAGATACGCAGTATTTT.